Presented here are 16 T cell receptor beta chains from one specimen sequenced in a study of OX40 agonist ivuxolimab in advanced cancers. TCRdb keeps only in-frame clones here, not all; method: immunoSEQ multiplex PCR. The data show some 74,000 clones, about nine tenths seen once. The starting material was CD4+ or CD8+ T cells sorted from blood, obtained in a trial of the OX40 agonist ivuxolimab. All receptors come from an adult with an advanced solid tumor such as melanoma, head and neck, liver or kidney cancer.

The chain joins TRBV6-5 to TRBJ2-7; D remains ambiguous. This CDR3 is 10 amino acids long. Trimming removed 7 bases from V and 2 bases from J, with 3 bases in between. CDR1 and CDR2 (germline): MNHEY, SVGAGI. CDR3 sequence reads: CASKAYEQYF. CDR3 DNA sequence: TGTGCCAGCAAGGCCTACGAGCAGTACTTC.

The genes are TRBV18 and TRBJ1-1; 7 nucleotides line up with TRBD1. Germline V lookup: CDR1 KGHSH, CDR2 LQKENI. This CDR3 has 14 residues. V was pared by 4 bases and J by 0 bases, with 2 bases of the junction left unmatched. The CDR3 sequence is CASSLGQLNTEAFF. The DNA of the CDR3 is TGTGCCAGCTCACTGGGACAGTTGAACACTGAAGCTTTCTTT.

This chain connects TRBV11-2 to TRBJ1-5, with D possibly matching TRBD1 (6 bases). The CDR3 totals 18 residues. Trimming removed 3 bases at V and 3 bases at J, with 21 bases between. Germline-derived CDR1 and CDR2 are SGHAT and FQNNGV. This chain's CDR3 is CASSLHPVEQGYNQPQHF. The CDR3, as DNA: TGTGCCAGCAGCTTGCACCCGGTCGAACAGGGCTACAATCAGCCCCAGCATTTT.

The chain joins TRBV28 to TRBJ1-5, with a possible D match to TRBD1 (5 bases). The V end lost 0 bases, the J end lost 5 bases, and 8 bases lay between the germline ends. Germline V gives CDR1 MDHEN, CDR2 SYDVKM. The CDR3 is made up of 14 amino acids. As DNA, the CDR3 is TGTGCCAGCAGTTTATGGGGGGGGGATCAGCCCCAGCATTTT. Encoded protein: CASSLWGGDQPQHF.

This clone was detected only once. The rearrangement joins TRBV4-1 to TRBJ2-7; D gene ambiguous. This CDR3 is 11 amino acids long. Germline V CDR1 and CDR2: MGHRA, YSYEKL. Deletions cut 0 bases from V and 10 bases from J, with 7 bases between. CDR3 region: CASSQDSDQYF. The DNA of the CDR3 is TGCGCCAGCAGCCAAGATTCCGATCAGTACTTC.

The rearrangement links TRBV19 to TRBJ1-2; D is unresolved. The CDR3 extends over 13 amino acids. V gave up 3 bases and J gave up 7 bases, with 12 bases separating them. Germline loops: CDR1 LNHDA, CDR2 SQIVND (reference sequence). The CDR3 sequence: CASSIQRASGYTF. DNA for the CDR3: TGTGCCAGTAGTATTCAGCGTGCGAGTGGCTACACCTTC.

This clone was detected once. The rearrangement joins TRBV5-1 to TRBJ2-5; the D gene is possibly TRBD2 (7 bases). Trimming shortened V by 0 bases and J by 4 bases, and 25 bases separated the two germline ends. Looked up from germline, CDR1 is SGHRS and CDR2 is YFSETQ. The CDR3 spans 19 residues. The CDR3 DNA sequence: TGCGCCAGCAGCTTGGATCGAGGTAGGGGGGGAAACACCCGAGAGACCCAGTACTTC. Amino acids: CASSLDRGRGGNTRETQYF. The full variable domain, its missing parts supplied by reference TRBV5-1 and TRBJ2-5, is KAGVTQTPRYLIKTRGQQVTLSCSPISGHRSVSWYQQTPGQGLQFLFEYFSETQRNKGNFPGRFSGRQFSNSRSEMNVSTLELGDSALYLCASSLDRGRGGNTRETQYFGPGTRLLVL.

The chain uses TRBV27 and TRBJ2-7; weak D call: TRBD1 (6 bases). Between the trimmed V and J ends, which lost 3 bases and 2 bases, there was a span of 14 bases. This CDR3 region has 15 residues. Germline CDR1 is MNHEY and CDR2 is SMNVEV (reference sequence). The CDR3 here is CASSFLGAETYEQYF. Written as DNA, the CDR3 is TGTGCCAGCAGTTTTCTGGGGGCCGAAACCTACGAGCAGTACTTC.

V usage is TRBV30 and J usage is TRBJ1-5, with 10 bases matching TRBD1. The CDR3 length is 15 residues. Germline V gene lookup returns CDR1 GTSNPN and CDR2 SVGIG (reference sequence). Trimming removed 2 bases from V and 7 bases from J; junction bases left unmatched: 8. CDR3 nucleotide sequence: TGTGCCTGGAGTAGGACAGGGGGGAACCTGCAGCCCCAGCATTTT. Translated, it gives CAWSRTGGNLQPQHF.

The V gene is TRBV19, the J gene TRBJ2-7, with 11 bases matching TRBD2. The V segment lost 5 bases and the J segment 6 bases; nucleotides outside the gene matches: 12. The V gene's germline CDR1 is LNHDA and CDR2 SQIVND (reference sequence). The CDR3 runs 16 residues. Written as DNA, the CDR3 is TGTGCCAGTAGTCACCAGACTAGCGGGGCCATTAGCGAGCAGTACTTC. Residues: CASSHQTSGAISEQYF.

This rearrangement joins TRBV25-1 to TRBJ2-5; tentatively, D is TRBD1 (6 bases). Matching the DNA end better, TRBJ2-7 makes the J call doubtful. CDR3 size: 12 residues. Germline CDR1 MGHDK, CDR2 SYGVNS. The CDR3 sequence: CASKGQPYEQYF. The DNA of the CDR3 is TGTGCCAGCAAAGGACAGCCCTACGAGCAGTACTTC.

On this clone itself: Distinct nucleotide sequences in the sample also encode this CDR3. CDR3 bases: TGTGCCAGCAGTGATACAGATACGCAGTATTTT. Its protein product is CASSDTDTQYF. The chain couples TRBV2 to TRBJ2-3; D is unresolved. Germline values: CDR1 SNHLY, CDR2 FYNNEI. V was cut by 3 bases and J by 3 bases, with 1 base left in between. This CDR3 comprises 11 residues.

CDR3 DNA: TGTGCCAGCAGCTTAGGACAGGGACGAACTGAAGCTTTCTTT. Translating it yields CASSLGQGRTEAFF. The J gene is TRBJ1-1, the V gene TRBV7-9; 7 bases line up with TRBD1. Per germline, CDR1 SEHNR and CDR2 FQNEAQ (reference sequence). J was trimmed by 5 bases and V by 1 base; bases with no gene match: 4. The CDR3 spans 14 residues.

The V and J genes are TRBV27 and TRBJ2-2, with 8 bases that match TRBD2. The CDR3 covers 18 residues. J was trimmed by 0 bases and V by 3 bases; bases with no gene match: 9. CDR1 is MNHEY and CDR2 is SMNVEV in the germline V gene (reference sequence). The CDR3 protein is CASSFIPTTSANTGELFF. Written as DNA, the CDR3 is TGTGCCAGCAGTTTCATACCCACGACTAGCGCGAACACCGGGGAGCTGTTTTTT.

DNA for the CDR3: TGCGCCAGCAGCTTGTCTGGGACAGGGGGGTCCTACGAGCAGTACTTC. This encodes CASSLSGTGGSYEQYF. This chain joins TRBV5-1 and TRBJ2-7, with 11 positions matching TRBD1. Germline assignment: CDR1 SGHRS and CDR2 YFSETQ. V lost 1 base to trimming and J lost 1 base; unmatched junction nucleotides: 4. The CDR3 consists of 16 residues.

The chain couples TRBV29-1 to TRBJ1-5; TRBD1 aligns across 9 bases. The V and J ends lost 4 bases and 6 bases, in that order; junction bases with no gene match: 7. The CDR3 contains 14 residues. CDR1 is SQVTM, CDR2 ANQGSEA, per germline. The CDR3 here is CSVGGQGEGQPQHF. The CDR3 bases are TGCAGCGTTGGGGGACAGGGTGAGGGTCAGCCCCAGCATTTT.